What follows describes a single TCR beta chain. This CDR3 is 17 amino acids long. V was pared by 5 bases and J by 8 bases, with 13 bases of the junction left unmatched. The V gene's germline CDR1 is SGHTA and CDR2 FQGNSA. These data are taken from a study of beta chain features in type 1 diabetes. Every single donor gave one heparinised blood draw, and these averaged around 110 mL. Isolation of CD4+ naive, central memory, regulatory and stem cell-like memory cells was achieved by sorting via CD45RO/CCR7/CD25/CD127/CD95/CD27. Investigators reverse transcribed all isolated RNA, so they sequenced expressed TCRB transcripts. TCRdb's table, derived via immunoSEQ multiplex PCR, lists solely in-frame clones and lacks some. Among 860,000 or so clones, roughly 15% were seen once, and the ten largest hold 0.02% to 0.025%.

The chain uses TRBV7-2 and TRBJ2-1; 12 positions agree with TRBD2. The receptor was derived from a woman younger than 35 in good health. Material for sequencing was naive CD4+ T cells from blood. The chain's CDR3 is CASSPVGLAGGRDEQFF. The CDR3 region has the DNA TGTGCCAGCAGCCCGGTGGGGCTAGCGGGAGGGCGGGATGAGCAGTTCTTC.